A single sample gave rise to the 7 T cell receptor beta chains below, sequenced in a study of blood T cells in healthy people across ages. Primed by a sample-barcoded 5' primer and a J-beta primer mix, a second PCR proceeded for about 6 to 11 cycles. TCRdb reprocessed the 5' RACE reads via MiXCR and lists one record per CDR3 protein. The table lists roughly 900,000 distinct CDR3 sequences, around 30% of them singletons, with approximately 15% in the top ten. The sequencing input was blood. The receptors come from a woman over 75 in good health.

With respect to this clonotype: This may come from a read error, since a much larger clone is one base off. The V gene is TRBV20-1, the J gene TRBJ2-7, with D unclear. Trimming left V 1 base short and J 0 bases short, with 19 bases between. Looked up from germline, CDR1 is DFQATT and CDR2 is SNEGSKA (reference sequence). The CDR3 length is 17 residues. CDR3 coding DNA: TGCAGTGCTAGAGGCCAGTCTACTAACCTGCACTCCTACGAGCAGTACTTC. This sequence encodes CSARGQSTNLHSYEQYF.

This clonotype was detected ten times or more. V usage is TRBV7-2 and J usage is TRBJ2-7, with a weak D call TRBD2 (6 bases). V was clipped by 2 bases and J by 4 bases, with 12 bases between them. Germline lookup yields CDR1 SGHTA and CDR2 FQGNSA. This CDR3 has 14 amino acids. The CDR3 spells CASSLRRGMYEQYF. The CDR3 nucleotides are TGTGCCAGCAGCTTACGCCGGGGGATGTACGAGCAGTACTTC.

CDR3 nucleotide sequence: TGTGCCAGCTCACCAGGGCAGGGGTTCGGCACAGATACGCAGTATTTT. This encodes CASSPGQGFGTDTQYF. The rearrangement links TRBV18 to TRBJ2-3; TRBD1 is a possible D gene (6 bases). CDR1 is KGHSH and CDR2 is LQKENI in the germline V gene. Trimming pared 2 bases from V and 1 base from J, leaving 13 bases between. This CDR3 is built from 16 residues. Filled out from reference TRBV18 and TRBJ2-3, the complete variable domain reads NAGVMQNPRHLVRRRGQEARLRCSPMKGHSHVYWYRQLPEEGLKFMVYLQKENIIDESGMPKERFSAEFPKEGPSILRIQQVVRGDSAAYFCASSPGQGFGTDTQYFGPGTRLTVL.

Ten or more counts support this clonotype. The chain combines TRBV5-5 with TRBJ1-4; D is unresolved. Trimming left V 0 bases short and J 8 bases short, with 5 bases between. CDR1 is SGHKS and CDR2 is YYEKEE in the germline V gene (reference sequence). This CDR3 has 12 residues. The CDR3 sequence: CASSLDLEKLFF. The CDR3 nucleotides are TGTGCCAGCAGCTTGGACCTAGAAAAACTGTTTTTT.

This clonotype was seen many times. DNA of the CDR3: TGTGCCAGCAGCGGCTCGAGGGGCAGCACAGATACGCAGTATTTT. It yields the protein CASSGSRGSTDTQYF. The gene calls are TRBV3-1 and TRBJ2-3, with D perhaps being TRBD1 or TRBD2 (5 bases each). The germline V and J ends were trimmed by 5 bases and 0 bases, with 12 bases remaining between them. The CDR3 has 15 residues. CDR1 and CDR2 from the germline V gene are LGHDT and YNNKEL (reference sequence).

This clonotype showed up many times. The chain links TRBV11-2 to TRBJ2-1, with D possibly matching TRBD2 (5 bases). V was pared by 7 bases and J by 3 bases, with 16 bases between. From germline, CDR1 is SGHAT and CDR2 FQNNGV. There are 15 residues in the CDR3. CDR3 residues: CASNRENRDYNEQFF. As DNA, the CDR3 is TGTGCCAGCAATAGAGAAAACCGGGACTACAATGAGCAGTTCTTC.

This clonotype was picked up many times. The chain uses TRBV7-9 and TRBJ1-2; TRBD1 might be the D (5 bases). V was trimmed by 5 bases and J by 4 bases, leaving 11 bases between them. The CDR3 consists of 13 residues. From germline, CDR1 is SEHNR and CDR2 FQNEAQ (reference sequence). CDR3 loop: CASSPPGSYGYTF. The CDR3 DNA follows: TGTGCCAGCAGCCCCCCAGGGTCCTATGGCTACACCTTC.